This T cell receptor beta chain was identified in a study of graft-versus-host responses after intestinal transplantation (dated by TCRdb to the early 2020s). A note on the overall study: Recipients received multivisceral, liver-intestinal, or isolated intestinal transplants. All recipients received anti-thymocyte globulin induction followed by maintenance tacrolimus and steroids for approximately 3 years. After intestinal transplantation, graft-versus-host and host-versus-graft alloreactive T cell clones were followed in the graft, circulation and bone marrow using bulk TCR-beta CDR3 sequencing. To identify alloreactive clones, pre-transplant mixed lymphocyte reaction products were sequenced and compared with unstimulated pre-transplant donor and recipient T cells. The cohort enrolled 20 to 30 intestinal transplant recipients, one of whom was a retransplant, and a few patients without pretransplant specimens were excluded. Donor T cell macrochimerism was defined as a peak of at least 4% donor T cells among recipient peripheral blood mononuclear cells. Instead of going to the commercial service, samples from a few later patients were sequenced in-house on an Illumina MiSeq and processed with MiXCR. General findings and caveats noted by the study authors: The relatively low number and heterogeneity of intestinal transplant patients limited the conclusions. Peak levels of circulating GvH clones were associated with declines in HvG clones early after transplant. GvH clones were detected in recipient bone marrow, and some appeared earlier in ileal mucosa or blood, consistent with an intestinal mucosal origin. High GvH to HvG T cell clonal ratios were observed in the allografts of patients with donor T cell macrochimerism.

Blood samples were collected up to 4 times in the first month after transplant and then at least monthly when available. Libraries were made using the immunoSEQ multiplex PCR assay. For most patients, genomic DNA was subjected to high-throughput TCR-beta CDR3 sequencing by Adaptive Biotechnologies. On the study's bioinformatics: Adaptive's ImmunoSEQ software was the source of the TCR sequencing data for about 20 patients, while a few other patients were processed with MiXCR and VDJtools. CDR3 nucleotide sequences shared by donor and recipient were removed because the origin of these sequences could not be assigned. To count as alloreactive, a clone needed at least 2-fold expansion over unstimulated cells and a minimum CFSE-low frequency of 0.002% (template counts) or 0.001% (read counts). Clones detected in sequenced pre-transplant spleen, lymph node, or MLR CFSE-low populations of the donor or recipient were defined as mappable. The cumulative frequency of alloreactive clones was calculated as a percentage of all sequences, weighted by copy number. In its TCRdb copy, this immuneACCESS table keeps in-frame sequences only and misses some clones. Where compared with another copy, unresolved V genes explain less than half of these, and the others have no known cause. The D gene and trimming were derived from the DNA, and the V and J assignments and clone size from that table. The sample table shows tens of thousands of clones, and around 94% are seen once. The ten most abundant clones make up 0.75% to 0.95% of the sample.

The CDR3 has 15 amino acids, counting the end cysteine and phenylalanine. Just CDR3 DNA is preserved here, 45 bases in frame from base 1. Per the germline V gene (reference sequence), LNHDA is the CDR1 and SQIVND is the CDR2. Trimmed from V: 3 bases; trimmed from J: 6 bases; junction bases lacking a gene match: 5. With respect to this clone: There is no known antigen for this receptor. Per-base qualities were not stored, and no clone one base away is much larger.

Sequencing was performed on PBMCs, taken 16 days after intestinal transplant. The chain couples TRBV19 to TRBJ1-5; 10 central bases correspond to TRBD1. The receptor comes from a human patient who received an intestinal transplant, so some T cells may come from the graft donor. The DNA reads as follows: TGTGCCAGTAGTATCGGGACAGGGGTGGGTCAGCCCCAGCATTTT. This translates into CASSIGTGVGQPQHF.